The present T cell receptor (beta chain) was sequenced within a study of blood T cell repertoires in COVID-19. At the level of the study: Researchers got acute and convalescent COVID-19 samples from the United States, Italy and Spain. PBMCs, B-cell-depleted T cells, or T cells were the source of the cDNA or gDNA that made up the material.

Per the authors' pipeline: Amplification from reference gene primers served as the basis for estimated nucleated cell counts. Measured with immunoSEQ multiplex PCR; TCRdb has only the in-frame clones, and not every one. For V, J and clone size, that table is used; D and trimming come from the DNA. The profile shows about 150,000 clones, less than 90% of them singletons. Per germline, CDR1 LGHNA and CDR2 YSLEER. This CDR3 region has 15 residues. V shed 3 bases and J shed 4 bases, with 16 bases lying between them. The material sequenced was peripheral blood. The chain employs TRBV4-3 and TRBJ2-7; a possible D gene is TRBD2 (6 bases). This receptor was taken from a man between 18 and 35 years old with active or convalescent COVID-19. Written as DNA, the CDR3 is TGCGCCAGCAGCCACTCTCGGGGCGGGGTTTACGAGCAGTACTTC. This gives the protein CASSHSRGGVYEQYF.